Each of the 10 T cell receptor beta chains below was sequenced from the same sample in a study of shared clonotypes between healthy human individuals. Produced via immunoSEQ multiplex PCR; TCRdb's table is partial and in-frame only. The sample yields over a million clones, approximately 80% seen once. Sequencing was performed on memory CD4+ T cells from PBMCs. Subset in this sample: CD45RA-negative fraction. The receptors come from a young man in good health. Some clones in this sample may be carry-over from other donors' samples.

Points on this clone: A read error is the likely source, as a far larger clone sits one nucleotide away. Other nucleotide sequences from this sample produce the same CDR3. The chain couples TRBV2 to TRBJ1-4; 8 bases line up with TRBD1. Germline V gives CDR1 SNHLY, CDR2 FYNNEI. CDR3 length: 13 residues. The ends lost 5 bases at V and 5 bases at J; junction bases unmatched: 1. CDR3 region: CASSRTGNEKLFF. The CDR3 nucleotides read TGTGCCAGCAGTCGGACAGGGAATGAAAAACTGTTTTTT.

CDR3: CASGPRALAYEQYF. The CDR3 coding sequence is TGTGCCAGCGGACCCCGGGCCTTAGCCTACGAGCAGTACTTC. The J gene is TRBJ2-7, the V gene TRBV11-2; D unclear. The germline CDR1 and CDR2 sequences are SGHAT and FQNNGV. V dropped 8 bases and J dropped 2 bases, with 16 bases sitting between them. This CDR3 is built from 14 residues.

This clone was recorded at least ten times. The chain is built from TRBV28 and TRBJ2-2; D is possibly TRBD2 (6 bases). The CDR3 is 14 amino acids. Germline-derived CDR1 and CDR2 are MDHEN and SYDVKM. Deletions cut 6 bases from V and 5 bases from J, with 13 bases between. The CDR3 DNA is TGTGCCAGCAGGCCCGGGGGAAAGACCGGGGAGCTGTTTTTT. Residues: CASRPGGKTGELFF.

The chain combines TRBV27 with TRBJ2-1; no clear D gene. The CDR3 has 16 residues. The V end lost 3 bases, the J end lost 0 bases, and 12 bases lay between the germline ends. In germline, CDR1 is MNHEY, CDR2 SMNVEV (reference sequence). CDR3 coding DNA: TGTGCCAGCAGTTTCTGGCTACCAAACTCCTACAATGAGCAGTTCTTC. It is translated as CASSFWLPNSYNEQFF.

The chain uses TRBV7-6 and TRBJ2-1; tentatively, D is TRBD1 (5 bases). The CDR3 has 13 residues. CDR1 and CDR2 from the germline V gene are SGHVS and FNYEAQ. The ends were cut back, 5 bases at V and 8 bases at J, with 13 bases in the middle. The CDR3 sequence is CASSPVRGDEQFF. For the CDR3, the DNA is TGTGCCAGCAGCCCGGTAAGGGGCGATGAGCAGTTCTTC.

The gene calls are TRBV7-6 and TRBJ2-1; D remains unclear. Trimming removed 1 base at V and 1 base at J, with 14 bases between. CDR1 and CDR2 from the germline V gene are SGHVS and FNYEAQ. This CDR3 spans 17 amino acids. The CDR3 loop is CASSLEVWGFSYNEQFF. CDR3 nucleotides: TGTGCCAGCAGCTTAGAGGTGTGGGGATTTTCCTACAATGAGCAGTTCTTC.

The chain carries TRBV7-8 and TRBJ1-1; 7 positions agree with TRBD1. Germline V gene lookup returns CDR1 SGHVS and CDR2 FQNEAQ. V shed 5 bases, J shed 4 bases, and the junction held 10 bases outside the gene matches. CDR3 length equals 15 residues. This CDR3 reads CASSRRQGPSTEAFF. The CDR3 coding sequence is TGTGCCAGCAGCCGGCGACAGGGCCCCAGCACTGAAGCTTTCTTT.

J is TRBJ1-3 and V is TRBV5-6; no reliable D call. V lost 5 bases to trimming and J lost 4 bases, with 10 bases between them. Germline CDR1 reads SGHDT; CDR2 reads YYEEEE. There are 13 residues in the CDR3. In DNA form, the CDR3 reads TGTGCCAGCAGTTTGACGCAGGGAAACACCATATATTTT. Amino acids: CASSLTQGNTIYF.

This clone has just one count. The chain joins TRBV30 to TRBJ1-2; weak D call: TRBD1 (5 bases). Germline V lookup: CDR1 GTSNPN, CDR2 SVGIG (reference sequence). Trimming took 8 bases from V and 7 from J, leaving 23 bases between them. The CDR3 runs 14 residues. The CDR3 is CARGVGGSFFGYTF. DNA for the CDR3: TGTGCCCGTGGAGTGGGGGGATCCTTTTTTGGCTACACCTTC.

V usage is TRBV5-1 and J usage is TRBJ2-2; a weak D match, TRBD2 (6 bases). Germline CDR1 and CDR2: SGHRS and YFSETQ. The CDR3 has 16 amino acids. V was cut by 4 bases and J by 1 base, with 14 bases left in between. The chain's CDR3 is CASSREENRNTGELFF. The DNA for the CDR3 is TGCGCCAGCAGCAGGGAGGAAAACAGGAACACCGGGGAGCTGTTTTTT.